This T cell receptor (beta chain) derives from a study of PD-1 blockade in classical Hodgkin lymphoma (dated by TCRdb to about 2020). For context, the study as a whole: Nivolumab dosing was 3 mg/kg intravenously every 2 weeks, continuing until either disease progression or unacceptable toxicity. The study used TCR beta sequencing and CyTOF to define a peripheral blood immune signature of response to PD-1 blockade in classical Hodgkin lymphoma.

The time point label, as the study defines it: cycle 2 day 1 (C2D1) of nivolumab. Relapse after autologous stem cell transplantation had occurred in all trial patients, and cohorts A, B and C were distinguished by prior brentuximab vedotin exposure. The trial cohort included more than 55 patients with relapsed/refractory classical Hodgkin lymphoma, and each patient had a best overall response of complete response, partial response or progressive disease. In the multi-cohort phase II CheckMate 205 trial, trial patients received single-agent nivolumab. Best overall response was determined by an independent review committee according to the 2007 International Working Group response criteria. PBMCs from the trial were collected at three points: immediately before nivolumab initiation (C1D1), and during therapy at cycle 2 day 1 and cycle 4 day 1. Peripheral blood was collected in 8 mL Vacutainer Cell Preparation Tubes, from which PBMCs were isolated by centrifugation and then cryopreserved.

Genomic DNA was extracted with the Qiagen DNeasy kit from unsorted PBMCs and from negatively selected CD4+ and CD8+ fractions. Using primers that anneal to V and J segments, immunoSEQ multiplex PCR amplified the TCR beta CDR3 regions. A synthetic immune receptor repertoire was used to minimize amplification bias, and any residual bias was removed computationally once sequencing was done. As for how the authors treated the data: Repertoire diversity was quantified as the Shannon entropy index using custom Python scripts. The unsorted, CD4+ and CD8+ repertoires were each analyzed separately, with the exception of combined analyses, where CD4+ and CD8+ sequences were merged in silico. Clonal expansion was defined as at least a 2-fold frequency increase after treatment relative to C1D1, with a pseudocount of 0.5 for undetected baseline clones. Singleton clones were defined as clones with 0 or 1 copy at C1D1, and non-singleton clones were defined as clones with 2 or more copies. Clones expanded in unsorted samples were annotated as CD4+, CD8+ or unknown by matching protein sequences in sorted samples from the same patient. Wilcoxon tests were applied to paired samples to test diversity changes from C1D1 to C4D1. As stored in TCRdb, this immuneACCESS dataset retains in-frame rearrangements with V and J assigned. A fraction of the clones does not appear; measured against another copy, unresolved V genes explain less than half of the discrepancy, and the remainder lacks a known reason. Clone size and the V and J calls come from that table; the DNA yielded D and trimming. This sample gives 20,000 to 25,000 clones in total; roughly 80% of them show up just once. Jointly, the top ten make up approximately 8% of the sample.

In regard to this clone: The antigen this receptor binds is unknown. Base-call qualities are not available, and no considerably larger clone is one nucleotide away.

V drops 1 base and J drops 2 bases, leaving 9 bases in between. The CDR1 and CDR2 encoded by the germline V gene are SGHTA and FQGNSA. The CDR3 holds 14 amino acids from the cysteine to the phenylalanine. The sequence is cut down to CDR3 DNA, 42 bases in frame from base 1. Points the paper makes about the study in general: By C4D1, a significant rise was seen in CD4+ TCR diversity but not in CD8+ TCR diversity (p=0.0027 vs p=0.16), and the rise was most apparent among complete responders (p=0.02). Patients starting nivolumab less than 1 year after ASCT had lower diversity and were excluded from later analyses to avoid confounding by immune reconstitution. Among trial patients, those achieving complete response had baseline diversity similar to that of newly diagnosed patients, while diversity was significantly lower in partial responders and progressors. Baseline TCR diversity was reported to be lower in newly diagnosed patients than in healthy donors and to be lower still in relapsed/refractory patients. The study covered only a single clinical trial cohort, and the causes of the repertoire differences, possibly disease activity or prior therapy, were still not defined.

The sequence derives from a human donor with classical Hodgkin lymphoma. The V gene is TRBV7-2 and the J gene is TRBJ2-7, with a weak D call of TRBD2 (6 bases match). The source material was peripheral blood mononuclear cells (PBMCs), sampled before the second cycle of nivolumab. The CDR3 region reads CASSLGLVPYEQYF. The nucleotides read TGTGCCAGCAGCTTAGGACTAGTCCCCTACGAGCAGTACTTC.